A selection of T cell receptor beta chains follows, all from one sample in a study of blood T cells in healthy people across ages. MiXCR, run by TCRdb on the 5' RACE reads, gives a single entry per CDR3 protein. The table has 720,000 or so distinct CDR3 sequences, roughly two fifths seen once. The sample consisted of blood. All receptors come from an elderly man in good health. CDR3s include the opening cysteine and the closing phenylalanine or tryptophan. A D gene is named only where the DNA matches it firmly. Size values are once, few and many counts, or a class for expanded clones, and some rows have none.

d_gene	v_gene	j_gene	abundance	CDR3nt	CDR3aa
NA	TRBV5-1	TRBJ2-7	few	TGCGCCAGCAGCTTGGAGGGACCGGGAAACTACGAGCAGTACTTC	CASSLEGPGNYEQYF
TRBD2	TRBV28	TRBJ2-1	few	TGTGCCAGCAGTTTCTGGGCGGGAGATCAAGGTGAGCAGTTCTTC	CASSFWAGDQGEQFF
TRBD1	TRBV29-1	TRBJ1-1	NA	TGCAGCGGGGGACAGGGGAACACTGAAGCTTTCTTT	CSGGQGNTEAFF
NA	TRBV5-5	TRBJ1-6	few	TGTGCCAGCAGCTTGGGTCCGAGCTCCTATAATTCACCCCTCCACTTT	CASSLGPSSYNSPLHF
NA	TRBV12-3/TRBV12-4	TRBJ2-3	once	TGTGCCAGCAGTTTAGCGGGGAGAGATACGCAGTATTTT	CASSLAGRDTQYF
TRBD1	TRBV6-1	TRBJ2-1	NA	TGTGCCAGCAGGGACAGGGGATCGGGCAATGAGCAGTTCTTC	CASRDRGSGNEQFF
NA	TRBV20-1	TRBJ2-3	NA	TGCAGTGCTAACGGGGATGGTAGAGATACGCAGTATTTT	CSANGDGRDTQYF
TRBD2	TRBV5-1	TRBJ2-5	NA	TGCGCCAGCAGCCCGACCAGGACTAGCCCTTACAATGAGCAGTACTTC	CASSPTRTSPYNEQYF
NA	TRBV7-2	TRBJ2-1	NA	TGTGCCAGCAGCTTAGGCTACGGGTCCTACAATGAGCAGTTCTTC	CASSLGYGSYNEQFF
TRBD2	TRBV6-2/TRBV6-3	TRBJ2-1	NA	TGTGCCAGCAGTCACTTCGGGACTAGCGGGGGCTACAATGAGCAGTTCTTC	CASSHFGTSGGYNEQFF
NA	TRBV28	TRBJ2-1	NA	TGTGCCACTCAAAGCGGGCGACTCAACAATGAGCAGTTCTTC	CATQSGRLNNEQFF
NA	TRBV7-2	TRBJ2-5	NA	TGTGCCAGCAGCTTCCCTACTAGATGGGAGACCCAGTACTTC	CASSFPTRWETQYF
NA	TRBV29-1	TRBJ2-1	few	TGCAGCGTTGAAAACGGGGGAGGAGAGTTCTTC	CSVENGGGEFF
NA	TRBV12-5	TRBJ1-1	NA	TGTGCTAGTGGTTTGGGGGCAAGCCCGGGAGCTTTCTTT	CASGLGASPGAFF
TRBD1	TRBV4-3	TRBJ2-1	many	TGCGCCAGCAGCCAAGAACGGACAGGAATAAACAATGAGCAGTTCTTC	CASSQERTGINNEQFF
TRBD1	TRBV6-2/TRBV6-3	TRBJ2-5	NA	TGTGCCAGCAGTCGTTACAGGGGGCGGGATGAGACCCAGTACTTC	CASSRYRGRDETQYF
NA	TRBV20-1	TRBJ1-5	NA	TGCAGTGCTAGGAGGGATAGCAATCAGCCCCAGCATTTT	CSARRDSNQPQHF
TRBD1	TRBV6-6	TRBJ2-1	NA	TGTGCCAGCAGACCAAGGGGGCGTACCTACAATGAGCAGTTCTTC	CASRPRGRTYNEQFF
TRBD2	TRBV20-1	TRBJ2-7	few	TGCAGTGCTAGTAGGGACCGGGGGACTAGATCGGGAGAGCAGTACTTC	CSASRDRGTRSGEQYF
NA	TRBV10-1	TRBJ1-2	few	TGCGCCAGCAGTCCCGACAGACGCTATGGCTACACCTTC	CASSPDRRYGYTF
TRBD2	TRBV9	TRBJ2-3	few	TGTGCCAGCAGCGTATCAACGGGACTAGCGGCCGGAGATACGCAGTATTTT	CASSVSTGLAAGDTQYF
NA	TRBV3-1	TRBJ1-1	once	TGTGCCAGCAGCCCTGCTACAGGGTCCATGAACACTGAAGCTTTCTTT	CASSPATGSMNTEAFF
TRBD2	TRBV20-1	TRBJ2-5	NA	TGCAGTGCTAGAATCCGGGGACTAGCCTCGGGGGAGCAGTACTTC	CSARIRGLASGEQYF
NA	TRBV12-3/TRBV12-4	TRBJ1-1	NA	TGTGCCAGCAGTAAAATCGTACCGAACACTGAAGCTTTCTTT	CASSKIVPNTEAFF
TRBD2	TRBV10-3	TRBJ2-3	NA	TGTGCCATCAGGGCCCCCGGACTAGCGGGGCCTAGCACAGATACGCAGTATTTT	CAIRAPGLAGPSTDTQYF
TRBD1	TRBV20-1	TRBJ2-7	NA	TGCAGTGCTAGGCTCCGGGACAGGGTGACCTACGAGCAGTACTTC	CSARLRDRVTYEQYF
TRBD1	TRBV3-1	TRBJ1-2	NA	TGTGCCAGCAGCCAAGAGGGACAGGGGCACCAACGTGGCTACACCTTC	CASSQEGQGHQRGYTF
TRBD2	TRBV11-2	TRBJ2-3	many	TGTGCCAGCCACACGGGGGGAAGGGATACGCAGTATTTT	CASHTGGRDTQYF
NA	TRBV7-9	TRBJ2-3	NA	TGTGCCAGCACCCGGCGTGGCGGAAACACAGATACGCAGTATTTT	CASTRRGGNTDTQYF
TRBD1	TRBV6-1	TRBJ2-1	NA	TGTGCCAGCAGTGAAAGTGGGACAGGGCACAATGAGCAGTTCTTC	CASSESGTGHNEQFF
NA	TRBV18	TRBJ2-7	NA	TGTGCCAGCTCACCGGAACCCAACAGGGCGTACGAGCAGTACTTC	CASSPEPNRAYEQYF
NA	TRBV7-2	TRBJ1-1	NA	TGTGCCAGCAGCTTAACTGGGGGTCCGGGAAAGGCTGAAGCTTTCTTT	CASSLTGGPGKAEAFF
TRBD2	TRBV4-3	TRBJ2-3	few	TGCGCCAGCAGCCAAGAGTCAACAGCGGGGAGCACAGATACGCAGTATTTT	CASSQESTAGSTDTQYF
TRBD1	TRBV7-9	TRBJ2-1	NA	TGTTCCAGCAGCTTGACAGGGGACAATGAGCAGTTCTTC	CSSSLTGDNEQFF
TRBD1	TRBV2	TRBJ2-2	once	TGTGCCAGCAGTGGGCAGGGGGAGAGGACCGGGGAGCTGTTTTTT	CASSGQGERTGELFF
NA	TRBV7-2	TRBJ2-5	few	TGTGCCAGCAGCTTAGGGGGTCTACCTATTGAGACCCAGTACTTC	CASSLGGLPIETQYF
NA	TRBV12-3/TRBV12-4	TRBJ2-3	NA	TGTGCCAGCAGTCAGAGTAACACAGATACGCAGTATTTT	CASSQSNTDTQYF
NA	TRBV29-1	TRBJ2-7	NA	TGCAGCGTGGGACGGGACGCCTACGAGCAGTACTTC	CSVGRDAYEQYF
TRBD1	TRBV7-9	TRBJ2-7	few	TGTGCCAGCAGCTTAGCTGCAGGACAGGGGCGCGAGCAGTACTTC	CASSLAAGQGREQYF
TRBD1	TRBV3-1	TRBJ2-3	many	TGTGCCAGCAGCGACCGGGACAGGAATAGGGATACGCAGTATTTT	CASSDRDRNRDTQYF
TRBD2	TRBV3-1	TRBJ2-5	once	TGTGCCAGCAGCCAAGGGAATGGCGGGGGGGCCGTGACCCAGTACTTC	CASSQGNGGGAVTQYF
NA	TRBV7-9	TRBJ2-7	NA	TGTGCCAGCAGCAACAGACAGGGAGGCGAGCAGTACTTC	CASSNRQGGEQYF
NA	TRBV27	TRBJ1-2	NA	TGTGCCAGCAGCCCCCAGGGTGGCAGGCTCTCCCTCTATGGCTACACCTTC	CASSPQGGRLSLYGYTF
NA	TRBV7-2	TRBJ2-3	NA	TGTGCCAGCCGATACTTGGGGGGCGCGACCCCCGATACGCAGTATTTT	CASRYLGGATPDTQYF
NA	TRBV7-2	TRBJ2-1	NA	TGTGCCAGCAGCAAACGCCCCCATGAGCAGTTCTTC	CASSKRPHEQFF
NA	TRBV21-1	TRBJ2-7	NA	TGTGCCAGCAGTCGAAACCGGGGACCCCGCAAATCCTACGAGCAGTACTTC	CASSRNRGPRKSYEQYF
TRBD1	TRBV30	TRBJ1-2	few	TGTGCCTGGAGCCCTCGGGACAGGGGCTTGGGTGGCTACACCTTC	CAWSPRDRGLGGYTF
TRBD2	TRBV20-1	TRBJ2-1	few	TGCAGTGCTAGCCGGACTAGCGGGGTATCTGAGCAGTTCTTC	CSASRTSGVSEQFF
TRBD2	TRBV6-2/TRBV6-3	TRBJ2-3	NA	TGTGCCAGCAGCATGGCGGGAGGGACCACAGATACGCAGTATTTT	CASSMAGGTTDTQYF
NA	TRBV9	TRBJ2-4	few	TGTGCCAGCAGCGTAGGCAGTTCCAAAAACATTCAGTACTTC	CASSVGSSKNIQYF
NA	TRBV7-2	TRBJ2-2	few	TGTGCCAGCAGCCCTAGCCATGGCGGAGGGAACACCGGGGAGCTGTTTTTT	CASSPSHGGGNTGELFF
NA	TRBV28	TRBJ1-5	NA	TGTGCCAGCAGTTCATATTCAGGACGGATCCAGGTAAATCAGCATTTT	CASSSYSGRIQVNQHF
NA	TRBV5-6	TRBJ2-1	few	TGTGCCAGCACCCCCCCCTTGAGCTCCTACAATGAGCAGTTCTTC	CASTPPLSSYNEQFF
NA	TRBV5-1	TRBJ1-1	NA	TGCGCCAGCAGCCCACCGGGACACTTGAACACTGAAGCTTTCTTT	CASSPPGHLNTEAFF
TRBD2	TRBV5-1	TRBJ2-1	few	TGCGCCAGCAGCCCTAGCGGGGGGGCGGCATACAATGAGCAGTTCTTC	CASSPSGGAAYNEQFF
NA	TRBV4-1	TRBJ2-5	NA	TGCGCCAGCAGCCGGCAGCCGACAGGTTCCGAGACCCAGTACTTC	CASSRQPTGSETQYF
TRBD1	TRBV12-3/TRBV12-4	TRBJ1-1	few	TGTGCCAGCAGTCAAATCCAGGGGGCAGGCCCTGAAGCTTTCTTT	CASSQIQGAGPEAFF
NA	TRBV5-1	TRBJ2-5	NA	TGCGCCAGCAGCTTGGCCTGGGCTGGCCGCGAGACCCAGTACTTC	CASSLAWAGRETQYF
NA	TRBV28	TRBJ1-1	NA	TGTGCCAGCAGAATTACCGGGACACTGAACACTGAAGCTTTCTTT	CASRITGTLNTEAFF